Below are 12 T cell receptor beta chains sequenced from a single sample in a study of beta chain features in type 1 diabetes. Overall study findings and caveats: Within each of all four CD4+ subsets, Type 1 diabetes patients had TCRB CDR3s that were moderately but significantly shorter.

The antigens for these receptors are not known. cDNA synthesis used the whole RNA isolate, giving expressed TCRB sequences. Here immunoSEQ multiplex PCR was the method, and the copy in TCRdb shows in-frame clones only, minus some. This table holds 300,000 or so clones, around 9.7% found once. The sequencing sample was made of central memory CD4+ T cells from blood. The receptors were gathered from a man younger than 45 with type 1 diabetes.

On this clone itself: Other DNA sequences in this sample translate to the same CDR3. The chain employs TRBV6-1 and TRBJ2-3; the D gene could be TRBD1 or TRBD2 (7 bases each). The CDR3 contains 14 residues. Trimming shortened V by 3 bases and J by 3 bases, and 10 bases separated the two germline ends. Germline values: CDR1 MNHNS, CDR2 SASEGT. CDR3 region: CASSEQGGTDTQYF. CDR3 nucleotides: TGTGCCAGCAGTGAGCAGGGGGGGACAGATACGCAGTATTTT.

On this clone itself: Distinct nucleotide sequences in the sample also encode this CDR3. The chain couples TRBV5-1 to TRBJ2-5, with 12 bases lining up with TRBD2. CDR1 is SGHRS and CDR2 is YFSETQ in the germline V gene. This CDR3 has 16 amino acids. The ends lost 0 bases at V and 2 bases at J; junction bases unmatched: 2. CDR3 amino acids: CASSLGLAGEQETQYF. As DNA, the CDR3 is TGCGCCAGCAGCTTGGGACTAGCGGGGGAACAAGAGACCCAGTACTTC.

The chain uses TRBV6-5 and TRBJ2-7; D could derive from TRBD1 or TRBD2 (5 bases each). There are 12 residues in the CDR3. The V end was cut by 10 bases, the J end by 3 bases, with 13 bases between. Germline V CDR1 and CDR2: MNHEY, SVGAGI. The CDR3 reads CATGPGLYEQYF. CDR3 coding DNA: TGTGCCACTGGGCCGGGGCTCTACGAGCAGTACTTC.

This clone occurred a few times. V and J are TRBV11-2 and TRBJ2-1; 8 bases align to TRBD2. The CDR3 is made up of 16 amino acids. The V and J ends lost 5 bases and 2 bases, in that order; junction bases with no gene match: 8. The germline CDR1 and CDR2 sequences are SGHAT and FQNNGV. CDR3: CASSPSAGGAYNEQFF. The DNA for the CDR3 is TGTGCCAGCAGCCCCTCGGCGGGGGGAGCCTACAATGAGCAGTTCTTC. Looking up the rest from reference TRBV11-2 and TRBJ2-1 gives the full variable domain: EAGVAQSPRYKIIEKRQSVAFWCNPISGHATLYWYQQILGQGPKLLIQFQNNGVVDDSQLPKDRFSAERLKGVDSTLKIQPAKLEDSAVYLCASSPSAGGAYNEQFFGPGTRLTVL.

The chain recombines TRBV5-6 with TRBJ1-1; 9 positions agree with TRBD1. The junction had 4 bases not matched to a gene; V was cut back by 2 bases and J by 2 bases. The CDR3 is 15 amino acids. Germline V gene data show CDR1 as SGHDT and CDR2 as YYEEEE. The CDR3, as DNA: TGTGCCAGCAGCTTTACAGGGGGCGATAACACTGAAGCTTTCTTT. Protein product: CASSFTGGDNTEAFF.

CDR3 protein: CASSKRGGFSDSKEKLFF. The CDR3 DNA reads TGTGCCAGCAGCAAAAGGGGTGGGTTCTCTGACTCGAAGGAAAAACTGTTTTTT. The gene calls are TRBV21-1 and TRBJ1-4; the tabulated D call, TRBD1, remains unverified against the DNA. TRBV21-1 is a pseudogene locus. CDR3 length: 18 residues.

The V call is TRBV5-1, the J call TRBJ2-5; 10 bases match TRBD2. Per the germline V gene, CDR1 is SGHRS and CDR2 is YFSETQ. Losses at the gene ends were 5 bases for V and 4 bases for J; bases not matched to a gene: 11. This CDR3 is built from 16 residues. The chain's CDR3 is CASRSLSGGALETQYF. CDR3 nucleotide sequence: TGCGCCAGCAGAAGTCTAAGCGGGGGGGCCCTAGAGACCCAGTACTTC.

V is TRBV28 and J is TRBJ1-2; TRBD1 might be the D (5 bases). The germline V and J ends were trimmed by 8 bases and 8 bases, with 18 bases remaining between them. Germline V CDR1 and CDR2: MDHEN, SYDVKM. The CDR3 loop spans 13 amino acids. The CDR3 nucleotides read TGTGCCAGCCTCACGGGCAGGGAGCGGGGCTACACCTTC. This gives the protein CASLTGRERGYTF.

This clone has just a few counts. The chain links TRBV28 to TRBJ2-3; 8 nucleotides match TRBD2. V lost 4 bases, J lost 5 bases, and 8 bases stayed unmatched. Germline CDR1 reads MDHEN; CDR2 reads SYDVKM. The CDR3 consists of 15 residues. The CDR3 nucleotides read TGTGCCAGCAGTTCCCCCCGGGGGGGCATAGATACGCAGTATTTT. It yields the protein CASSSPRGGIDTQYF.

This clone turned up a few times. The DNA of the CDR3 is TGCGCCAGCAGTGGGTCGGCTCTGGGGAACCGCGAGCAGTACTTC. Protein product: CASSGSALGNREQYF. The chain combines TRBV10-1 with TRBJ2-5; D call uncertain. The DNA end favors TRBJ2-7, so the J call may be wrong. Germline V gene lookup returns CDR1 WNHNN and CDR2 SYGVQD (reference sequence). There are 15 residues in the CDR3.

This clone was counted at least ten times. The chain uses TRBV28 and TRBJ2-7; maybe TRBD1 (6 bases). Trimming took 3 bases from V and 1 from J, leaving 13 bases between them. This CDR3 spans 15 amino acids. Germline V gene sequence: CDR1 MDHEN, CDR2 SYDVKM. This CDR3 is CASSFGGHQSYEQYF. The CDR3 DNA follows: TGTGCCAGCAGTTTTGGGGGACACCAGTCCTACGAGCAGTACTTC.

The chain joins TRBV5-1 to TRBJ2-1; D not certain. V gave up 4 bases and J gave up 5 bases, with 4 bases separating them. The CDR3 totals 11 residues. Per germline, CDR1 SGHRS and CDR2 YFSETQ. The DNA of the CDR3 is TGCGCCAGCAGCACTGACAATGAGCAGTTCTTC. This encodes CASSTDNEQFF.